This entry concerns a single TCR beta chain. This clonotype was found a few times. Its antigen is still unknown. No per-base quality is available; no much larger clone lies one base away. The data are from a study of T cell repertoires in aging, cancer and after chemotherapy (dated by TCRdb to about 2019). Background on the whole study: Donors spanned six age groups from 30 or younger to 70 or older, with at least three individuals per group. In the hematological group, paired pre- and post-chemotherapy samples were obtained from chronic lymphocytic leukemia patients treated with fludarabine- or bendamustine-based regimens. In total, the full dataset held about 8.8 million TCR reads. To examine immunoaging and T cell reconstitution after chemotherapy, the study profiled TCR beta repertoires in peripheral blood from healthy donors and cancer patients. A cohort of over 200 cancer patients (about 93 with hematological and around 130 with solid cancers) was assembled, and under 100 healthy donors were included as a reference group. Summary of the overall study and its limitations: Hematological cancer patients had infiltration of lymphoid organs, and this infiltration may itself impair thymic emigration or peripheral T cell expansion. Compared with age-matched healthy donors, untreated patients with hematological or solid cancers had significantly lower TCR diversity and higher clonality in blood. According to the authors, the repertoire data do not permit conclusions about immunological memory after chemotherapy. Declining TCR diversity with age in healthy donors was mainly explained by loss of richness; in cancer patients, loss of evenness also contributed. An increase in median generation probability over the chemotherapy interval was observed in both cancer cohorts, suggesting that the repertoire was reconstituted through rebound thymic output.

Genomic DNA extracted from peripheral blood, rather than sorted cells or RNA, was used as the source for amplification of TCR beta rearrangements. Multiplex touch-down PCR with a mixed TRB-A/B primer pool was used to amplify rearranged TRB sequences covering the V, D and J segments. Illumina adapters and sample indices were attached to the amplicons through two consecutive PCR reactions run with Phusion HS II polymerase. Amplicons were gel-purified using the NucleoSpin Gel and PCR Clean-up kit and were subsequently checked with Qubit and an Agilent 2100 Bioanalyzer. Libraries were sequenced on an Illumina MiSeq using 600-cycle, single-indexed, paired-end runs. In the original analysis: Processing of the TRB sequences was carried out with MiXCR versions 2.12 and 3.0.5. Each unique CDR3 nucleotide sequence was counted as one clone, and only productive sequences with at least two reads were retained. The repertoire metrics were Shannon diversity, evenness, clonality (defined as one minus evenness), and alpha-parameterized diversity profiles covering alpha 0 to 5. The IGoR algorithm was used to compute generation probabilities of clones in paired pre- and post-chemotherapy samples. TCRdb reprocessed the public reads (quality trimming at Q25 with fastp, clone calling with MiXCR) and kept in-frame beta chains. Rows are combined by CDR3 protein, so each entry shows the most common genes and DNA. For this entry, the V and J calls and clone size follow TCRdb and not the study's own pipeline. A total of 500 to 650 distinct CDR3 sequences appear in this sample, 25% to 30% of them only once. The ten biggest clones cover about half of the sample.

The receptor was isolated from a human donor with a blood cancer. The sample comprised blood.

The CDR3: CASSSPVGEGQGYYEQYF. DNA sequence: TGTGCCAGCAGTTCCCCGGTCGGGGAGGGACAGGGATACTACGAGCAGTACTTC. The sequence joins TRBV12-3 or TRBV12-4 to TRBJ2-7, with 9 junctional bases fitting TRBD1. The CDR3 contains 18 residues, cysteine and phenylalanine counted. Kept here is only the CDR3 DNA, which spans 54 bases and is read in frame from base 1. The junction shows trimming of 4 bases on V and 3 bases on J, and the gene matches do not reach 16 bases of it.